What follows are 17 T cell receptor beta chains derived from one specimen sequenced in a study of CD8+ T cells in alopecia areata. RNA extraction and reverse transcription yielded cDNA as sequencing template. TCRdb keeps only in-frame clones here, not all; method: immunoSEQ multiplex PCR. The sample includes approximately 150,000 clones, 40% to 65% seen only once; the top ten take less than 1%. Material: CD4+ T cells sorted from blood, obtained at week 0. The origin of the receptors is a human donor with alopecia areata.

In its sample, this clone was seen once. The chain has TRBV29-1 and TRBJ1-2; no clear D gene. Germline CDR1 is SQVTM and CDR2 is ANQGSEA. The CDR3 spans 12 residues. Deletions cut 6 bases from V and 4 bases from J, with 12 bases between. The CDR3 sequence: CSVGGWGYGYTF. The CDR3 nucleotides are TGCAGCGTCGGAGGCTGGGGCTATGGCTACACCTTC.

The CDR3 coding sequence is TGTGCCAGCAGCTTAGATCCCGGGAGCTCCTACGAGCAGTACTTC. This encodes CASSLDPGSSYEQYF. The rearrangement joins TRBV7-2 to TRBJ2-7; D is perhaps TRBD2 (6 bases). V was shortened by 1 base and J by 0 bases, with 10 bases between the two germline ends. CDR3 length: 15 residues. CDR1 and CDR2 (germline): SGHTA, FQGNSA.

V usage is TRBV7-2 and J usage is TRBJ2-5, with no clear D. Per the germline V gene, CDR1 is SGHTA and CDR2 is FQGNSA. Trimming took 5 bases from V and 5 from J, leaving 18 bases between them. CDR3 length equals 15 residues. CDR3 coding DNA: TGTGCCAGCAGCCCAAGGACGAGCGCCCGGGAGACCCAGTACTTC. It codes for CASSPRTSARETQYF. Full variable domain (outside the CDR3, taken from reference TRBV7-2 and TRBJ2-5): GAGVSQSPSNKVTEKGKDVELRCDPISGHTALYWYRQSLGQGLEFLIYFQGNSAPDKSGLPSDRFSAERTGGSVSTLTIQRTQQEDSAVYLCASSPRTSARETQYFGPGTRLLVL.

In its sample, this clone was seen a few times. The chain recombines TRBV2 with TRBJ2-1; D is unclear. V dropped 5 bases and J dropped 8 bases, with 7 bases sitting between them. Germline V gene lookup returns CDR1 SNHLY and CDR2 FYNNEI. The CDR3 extends over 11 amino acids. The CDR3 here is CASSRWDEQFF. The CDR3 DNA sequence: TGTGCCAGCAGTCGATGGGATGAGCAGTTCTTC.

In this sample, this clone turned up a few times. This rearrangement joins TRBV7-3 to TRBJ2-7; TRBD1 matches 7 bases. The CDR3 is made up of 13 amino acids. The V and J ends lost 4 bases and 6 bases, in that order; junction bases with no gene match: 6. CDR1 SGHTA and CDR2 FQGTGA come from the germline V gene. This chain's CDR3 is CASSSLQGSEQYF. CDR3 DNA: TGTGCCAGCAGCTCGTTACAGGGGAGCGAGCAGTACTTC.

V gene TRBV4-2 combines with J gene TRBJ2-4; TRBD1 matches at 9 bases. The CDR3 runs 17 residues. After removal of 2 bases from V and 3 bases from J, the junction contained 8 bases not matched to a gene. Per the germline V gene, CDR1 is LGHNA and CDR2 is YNFKEQ. The chain's CDR3 is CASSQIRTGEVKNIQYF. The CDR3 nucleotides read TGTGCCAGCAGCCAAATTAGGACAGGGGAGGTCAAAAACATTCAGTACTTC.

This clone was counted only a few times. The J gene is TRBJ1-4, the V gene TRBV30; D might be TRBD1 (6 bases). Germline loops: CDR1 GTSNPN, CDR2 SVGIG (reference sequence). Trimming left V 2 bases short and J 6 bases short, with 10 bases between. CDR3 length equals 13 residues. The CDR3 sequence is CAWSPDSDEKLFF. The CDR3 coding sequence is TGTGCCTGGAGTCCGGACAGTGATGAAAAACTGTTTTTT.

The rearrangement uses TRBV29-1 and TRBJ1-1; tentative D call: TRBD1 (6 bases). The CDR3 totals 17 residues. Germline V CDR1 and CDR2: SQVTM, ANQGSEA. V lost 2 bases, J lost 4 bases, and 23 bases lay in between. CDR3: CSVERLWLQGLSTEAFF. The CDR3 bases are TGCAGCGTTGAACGGTTGTGGCTCCAGGGGTTGAGCACTGAAGCTTTCTTT.

This clone was counted a few times. The chain uses TRBV14 and TRBJ2-2; D is ambiguous. Germline CDR1 is SGHDN and CDR2 is FVKESK. CDR3 length: 15 amino acids. The V and J ends lost 4 bases and 4 bases respectively, with 13 bases between them. CDR3 bases: TGTGCCAGCAGCCTGGCTGGAGCAGGCACCGGGGAGCTGTTTTTT. This codes for CASSLAGAGTGELFF.

This clone was recorded only once. The chain uses TRBV29-1 and TRBJ2-1; 11 bases agree with TRBD2. Unmatched junction bases numbered 8, after V lost 0 bases and J lost 7 bases. The CDR3 covers 16 residues. The germline gives CDR1 SQVTM, CDR2 ANQGSEA. In DNA form, the CDR3 reads TGCAGCGTTGAAGATCATCGACTAGCGGGACGGAATGAGCAGTTCTTC. Amino acid sequence: CSVEDHRLAGRNEQFF.

The rearrangement links TRBV21-1 to TRBJ2-3. TRBV21-1 is a pseudogene segment. The CDR3 runs to 13 residues. CDR3 sequence: CASSKGFTDTQYF. CDR3 coding DNA: TGTGCCAGCAGCAAAGGTTTCACAGATACGCAGTATTTT.

The genes are TRBV6-1 and TRBJ2-5; D unclear. Germline CDR1 is MNHNS and CDR2 is SASEGT. V was clipped by 2 bases and J by 7 bases, with 11 bases between them. This CDR3 region has 13 residues. The CDR3 coding sequence is TGTGCCAGCAGTGAACGGATAGAGGTGACCCAGTACTTC. Protein product: CASSERIEVTQYF.

The chain combines TRBV6-1 with TRBJ2-1; D remains unclear. There are 14 residues in the CDR3. Germline lookup yields CDR1 MNHNS and CDR2 SASEGT. V was shortened by 1 base and J by 3 bases, with 7 bases between the two germline ends. The CDR3 is CASSEVPYYNEQFF. The CDR3, as DNA: TGTGCCAGCAGTGAAGTCCCCTACTACAATGAGCAGTTCTTC.

The chain carries TRBV4-1 and TRBJ1-4; possibly TRBD1 for D (5 bases). The V gene lost 2 bases and the J gene lost 6 bases, with 16 bases spanning the gap. Germline CDR1 is MGHRA and CDR2 is YSYEKL. The CDR3 is 16 amino acids. The CDR3 is CASSQPPGLGDEKLFF. The CDR3 DNA sequence: TGCGCCAGCAGCCAACCTCCGGGGCTTGGGGATGAAAAACTGTTTTTT.

The chain combines TRBV25-1 with TRBJ2-3; 8 bases agree with TRBD2. The CDR3 has 14 residues. In germline, CDR1 is MGHDK, CDR2 SYGVNS. The trim removed 6 bases at V and 6 bases at J, leaving 8 bases unmatched. The CDR3 here is CASSPAGDGDTQYF. As DNA, the CDR3 is TGTGCCAGCAGCCCAGCGGGAGACGGTGATACGCAGTATTTT.

The chain combines TRBV2 with TRBJ2-1; the D is unclear. This CDR3 is built from 14 residues. Between the trimmed V and J ends, which lost 4 bases and 2 bases, there was a span of 9 bases. Germline CDR1 reads SNHLY; CDR2 reads FYNNEI. This CDR3 reads CASSATATYNEQFF. For the CDR3, the DNA is TGTGCCAGCAGTGCAACAGCTACCTACAATGAGCAGTTCTTC.

V is TRBV27 and J is TRBJ2-4, with D possibly matching TRBD2 (7 bases). The V gene's germline CDR1 is MNHEY and CDR2 SMNVEV (reference sequence). V gave up 1 base and J gave up 5 bases, with 9 bases separating them. This CDR3 has 14 residues. The CDR3: CASSLLGGQNIQYF. In DNA form, the CDR3 reads TGTGCCAGCAGTTTATTGGGGGGGCAAAACATTCAGTACTTC.